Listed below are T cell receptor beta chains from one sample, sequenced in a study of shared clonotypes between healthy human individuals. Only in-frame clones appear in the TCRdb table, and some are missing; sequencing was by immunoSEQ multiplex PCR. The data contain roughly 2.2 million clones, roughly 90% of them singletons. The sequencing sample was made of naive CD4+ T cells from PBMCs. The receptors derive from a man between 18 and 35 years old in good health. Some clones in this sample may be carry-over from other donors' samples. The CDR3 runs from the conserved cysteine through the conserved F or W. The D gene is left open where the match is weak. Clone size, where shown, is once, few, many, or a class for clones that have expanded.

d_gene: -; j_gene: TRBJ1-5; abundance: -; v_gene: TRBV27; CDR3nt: TGTGCCAGCAGTCTTTACCGGGCCGTGGGTCAGCCCCAGCATTTT; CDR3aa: CASSLYRAVGQPQHF
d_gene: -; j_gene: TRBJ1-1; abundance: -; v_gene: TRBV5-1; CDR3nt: TGCGCCAGCAGCTCAACCGGGACGCTAAGAGGCACTGAAGCTTTCTTT; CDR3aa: CASSSTGTLRGTEAFF
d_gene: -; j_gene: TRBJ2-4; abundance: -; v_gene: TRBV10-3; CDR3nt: TGTGCCATCAGTGAGTCCGGGTACATTCAGTACTTC; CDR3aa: CAISESGYIQYF
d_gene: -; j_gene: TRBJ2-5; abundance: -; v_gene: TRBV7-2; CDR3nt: TGTGCCAGCAGCTTATCCCGCCAGGAGACCCAGTACTTC; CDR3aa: CASSLSRQETQYF
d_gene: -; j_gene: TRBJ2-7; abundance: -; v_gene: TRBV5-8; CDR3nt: TGTGCCAGCAGCTCCCCGAGGGTAGGGGCCTACGAGCAGTACTTC; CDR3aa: CASSSPRVGAYEQYF
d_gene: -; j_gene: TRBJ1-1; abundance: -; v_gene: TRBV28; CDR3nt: TGTGCCAGCAGTTTATTTCTGGGGGACACTGAAGCTTTCTTT; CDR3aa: CASSLFLGDTEAFF
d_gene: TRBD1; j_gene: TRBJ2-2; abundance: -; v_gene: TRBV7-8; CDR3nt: TGTGCCAGCAGCCCGGGACAGGGGGCATCGGGGGAGCTGTTTTTT; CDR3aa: CASSPGQGASGELFF
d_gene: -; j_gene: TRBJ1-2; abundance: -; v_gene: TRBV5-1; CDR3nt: TGCGCCAGCAGCTTGGAGGGGGTCTACTCTAGGAATGGCTACACCTTC; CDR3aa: CASSLEGVYSRNGYTF
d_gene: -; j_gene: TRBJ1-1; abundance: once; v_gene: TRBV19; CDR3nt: TGTGCCAGTAGGCAGGACGGTTACACTGAAGCTTTCTTT; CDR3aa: CASRQDGYTEAFF
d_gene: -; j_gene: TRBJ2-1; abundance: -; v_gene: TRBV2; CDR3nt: TGTGCCAGCAGCGCGATTAGCGGCAAAGAATCCTTCGGGCAGTTCTTC; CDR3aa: CASSAISGKESFGQFF
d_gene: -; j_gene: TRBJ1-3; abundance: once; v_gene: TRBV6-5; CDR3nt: TGTGCCAGCAGTTACGGTTGGGGGACTGGAAACACCATATATTTT; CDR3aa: CASSYGWGTGNTIYF
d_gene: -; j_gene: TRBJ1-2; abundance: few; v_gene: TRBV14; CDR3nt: TGTGCCAGCAGCCCGGGGAACTATGGCTACACCTTC; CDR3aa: CASSPGNYGYTF
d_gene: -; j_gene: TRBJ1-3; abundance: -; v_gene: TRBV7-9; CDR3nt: TGTGCCAGCAGCCCTACAGTCTACTCTGGAAACACCATATATTTT; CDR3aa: CASSPTVYSGNTIYF
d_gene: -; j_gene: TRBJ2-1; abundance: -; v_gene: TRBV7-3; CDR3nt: TGTGCCAGCAGCACCGATGGGAATCCCTACAATGAGCAGTTCTTC; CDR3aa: CASSTDGNPYNEQFF
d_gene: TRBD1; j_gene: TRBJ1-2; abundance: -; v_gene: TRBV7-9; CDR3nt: TGTGCCAGCAGCTCACAGGACAGGGCAGGGGATGGCTACACCTTC; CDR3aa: CASSSQDRAGDGYTF
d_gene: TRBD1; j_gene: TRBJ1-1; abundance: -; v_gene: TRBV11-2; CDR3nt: TGTGCCAGCAGTCCAACAGGGGGCACGACTGAAGCTTTCTTT; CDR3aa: CASSPTGGTTEAFF
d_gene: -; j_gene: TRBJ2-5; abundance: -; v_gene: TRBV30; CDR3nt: TGTGCCTGGGGGATAGGAGGGGGCGCTTCGGAGACCCAGTACTTC; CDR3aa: CAWGIGGGASETQYF
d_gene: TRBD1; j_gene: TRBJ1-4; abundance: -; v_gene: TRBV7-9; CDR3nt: TGTGCCAGCAGCTTAGACGGACAGGGGGTAGAGGAAAAACTGTTTTTT; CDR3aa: CASSLDGQGVEEKLFF
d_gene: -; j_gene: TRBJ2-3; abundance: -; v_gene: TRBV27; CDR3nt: TGTGCCAGCAGTTTCGCGGGACCTGTTACAGATACGCAGTATTTT; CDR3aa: CASSFAGPVTDTQYF
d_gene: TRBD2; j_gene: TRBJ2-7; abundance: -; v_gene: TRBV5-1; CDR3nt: TGCGCCAGCAGCAACGCACTAGCGGGCTCCTACGAGCAGTACTTC; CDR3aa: CASSNALAGSYEQYF
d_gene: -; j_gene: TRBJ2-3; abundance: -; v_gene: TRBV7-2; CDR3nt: TGTGCCAGCAGCCTCCGGGTTGGCACAGATACGCAGTATTTT; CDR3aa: CASSLRVGTDTQYF
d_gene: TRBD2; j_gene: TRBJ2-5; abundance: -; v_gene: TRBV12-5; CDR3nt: TGTGCTAGTGGTTCCCTCGGGACTAGCGGAGTCCAAGAGACCCAGTACTTC; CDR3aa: CASGSLGTSGVQETQYF
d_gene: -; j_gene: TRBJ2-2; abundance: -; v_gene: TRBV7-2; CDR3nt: TGTGCCAGCAGCTTAGAGACGCTGACCGGGGAGCTGTTTTTT; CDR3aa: CASSLETLTGELFF
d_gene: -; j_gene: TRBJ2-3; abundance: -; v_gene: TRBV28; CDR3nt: TGTGCCAGCAGCACACTTGACTGGGGAGATACGCAGTATTTT; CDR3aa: CASSTLDWGDTQYF
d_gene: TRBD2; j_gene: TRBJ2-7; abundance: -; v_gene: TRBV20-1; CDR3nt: TGCTTAATGCGGGGGGCGGCCGAGCAGTACTTC; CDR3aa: CLMRGAAEQYF
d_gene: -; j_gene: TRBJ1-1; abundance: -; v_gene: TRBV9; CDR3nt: TGTGCCAGCAGCAAGCAGGGGATGATGAACACTGAAGCTTTCTTT; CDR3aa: CASSKQGMMNTEAFF
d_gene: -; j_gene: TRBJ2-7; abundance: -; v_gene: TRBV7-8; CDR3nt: TGTGCCAGCAGCTTGTGGGTGGCTACCAGCTCCTACGAGCAGTACTTC; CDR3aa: CASSLWVATSSYEQYF
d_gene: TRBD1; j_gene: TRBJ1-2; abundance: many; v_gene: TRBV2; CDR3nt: TGTGCCAGCCGGCGGGCTGACAGGGGCAGAGGCTACACCTTC; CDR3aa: CASRRADRGRGYTF
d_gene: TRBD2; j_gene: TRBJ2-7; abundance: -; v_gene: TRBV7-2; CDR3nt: TGTGCCAGCAGCTCCTTAGGGGCCCGCGGGAGCTACGAGCAGTACTTC; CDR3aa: CASSSLGARGSYEQYF
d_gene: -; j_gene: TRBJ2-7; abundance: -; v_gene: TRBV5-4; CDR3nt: TGTGCCAGCAGCCCGGGACCGTGGCGCACTCTAGGAAACTACGAGCAGTACTTC; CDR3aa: CASSPGPWRTLGNYEQYF
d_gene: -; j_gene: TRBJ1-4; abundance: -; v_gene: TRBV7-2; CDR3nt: TGTGCCAGCAGCCCAAGGTCGGGAGGGGGAAAGGAAAAACTGTTTTTT; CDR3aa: CASSPRSGGGKEKLFF
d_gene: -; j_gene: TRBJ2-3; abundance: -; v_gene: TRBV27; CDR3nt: TGTGCCAGCAGTCCCCCTAGCTCCCGGTGGGATACGCAGTATTTT; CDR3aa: CASSPPSSRWDTQYF
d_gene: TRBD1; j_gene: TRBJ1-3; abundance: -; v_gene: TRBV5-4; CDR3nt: TGTGCCAGCAGCTTGGGGGGACAGGGGAACACCATATATTTT; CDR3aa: CASSLGGQGNTIYF
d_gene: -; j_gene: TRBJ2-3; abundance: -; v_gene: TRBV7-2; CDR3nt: TGTGCCAGCAGCTCACCTGCCCACACAGATACGCAGTATTTT; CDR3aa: CASSSPAHTDTQYF
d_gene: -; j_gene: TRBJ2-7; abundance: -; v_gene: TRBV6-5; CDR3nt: TGTGCCAGCAGTTACCCGGGACACTCCTACGAGCAGTACTTC; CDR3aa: CASSYPGHSYEQYF
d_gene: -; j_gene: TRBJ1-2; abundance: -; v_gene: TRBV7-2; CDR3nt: TGTGCCAGCAGCTACTGGACCGCCGGGTATGGCTACACCTTC; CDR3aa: CASSYWTAGYGYTF
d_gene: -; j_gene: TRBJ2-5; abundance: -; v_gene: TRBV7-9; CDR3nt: TGTGCCAGCAGTTCAGAGGTCGGGCGAGAGACCCAGTACTTC; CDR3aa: CASSSEVGRETQYF
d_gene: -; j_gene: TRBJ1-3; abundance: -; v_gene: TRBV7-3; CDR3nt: TGTGCCAGCAGCCCCACAGGGATCCCTGGAAACACCATATATTTT; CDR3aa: CASSPTGIPGNTIYF
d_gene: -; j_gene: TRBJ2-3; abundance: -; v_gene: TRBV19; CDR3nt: TGTGCCAGTAGTATAGGTCCCCGGGGAGATACGCAGTATTTT; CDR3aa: CASSIGPRGDTQYF
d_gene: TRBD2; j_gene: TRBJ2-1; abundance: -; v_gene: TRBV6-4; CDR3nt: TGTGCCAGCAGTGACTCCTTCGGGGGGAACCCCAATGAGCAGTTCTTC; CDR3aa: CASSDSFGGNPNEQFF
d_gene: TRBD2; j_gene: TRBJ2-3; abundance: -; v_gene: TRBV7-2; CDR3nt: TGTGCCAGCAGCTTAAGGACTAGCGGGGGAGGGGGAGTGTTGGATACGCAGTATTTT; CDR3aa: CASSLRTSGGGGVLDTQYF
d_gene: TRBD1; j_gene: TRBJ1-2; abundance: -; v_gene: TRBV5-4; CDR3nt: TGTGCCAGCAGTTCGCAACGGGACAGGACGGGCTACACCTTC; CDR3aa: CASSSQRDRTGYTF
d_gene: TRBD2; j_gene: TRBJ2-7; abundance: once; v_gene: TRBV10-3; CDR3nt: TGTGCCATCAGGCCGGGACTAGCGGCTTCCTACGAGCAGTACTTC; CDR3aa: CAIRPGLAASYEQYF
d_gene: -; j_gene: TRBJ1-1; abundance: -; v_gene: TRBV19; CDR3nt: TGTGCCAGTAGCATGAGAGGGGGACGGCTTGAAGCTTTCTTT; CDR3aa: CASSMRGGRLEAFF
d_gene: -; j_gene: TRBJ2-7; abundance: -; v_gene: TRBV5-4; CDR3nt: TGTGCCAGCAGCTTGGAGCGAGGGCATCCAATCTACGAGCAGTACTTC; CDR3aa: CASSLERGHPIYEQYF
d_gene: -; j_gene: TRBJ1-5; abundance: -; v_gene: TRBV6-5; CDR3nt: TGTGCCAGCAGTTTGAGGGGTTCCAATCAGCCCCAGCATTTT; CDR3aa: CASSLRGSNQPQHF
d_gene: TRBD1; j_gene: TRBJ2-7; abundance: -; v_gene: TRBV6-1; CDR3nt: TGTGCCAGCAGTGAACAGGCGTCGGGGACAGCCTACGAGCAGTACTTC; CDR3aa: CASSEQASGTAYEQYF
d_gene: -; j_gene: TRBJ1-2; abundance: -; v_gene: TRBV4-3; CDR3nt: TGCGCCAGCAGCTTAGGGACAAACCTTTACAACTATGGCTACACCTTC; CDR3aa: CASSLGTNLYNYGYTF
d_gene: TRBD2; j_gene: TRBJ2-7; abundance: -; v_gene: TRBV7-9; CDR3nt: TGTGCCAGCAGCCAGGTGAGGGCTAGCGGGTACTACGAGCAGTACTTC; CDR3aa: CASSQVRASGYYEQYF
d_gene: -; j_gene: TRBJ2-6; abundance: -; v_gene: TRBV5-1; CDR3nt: TGCGCCAGCAGCTCCTTCCACTCCGGCGGAGGGGCCAACGTCCTGACTTTC; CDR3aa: CASSSFHSGGGANVLTF
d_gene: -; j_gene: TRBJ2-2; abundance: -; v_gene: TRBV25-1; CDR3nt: TGTGCCAGCAGTGAATCTCGACTGAGCACCGGGGAGCTGTTTTTT; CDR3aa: CASSESRLSTGELFF
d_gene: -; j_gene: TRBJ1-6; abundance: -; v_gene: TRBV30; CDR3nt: TGTGCCTGGAGAGCGGGGAGGGGTTCACCCCTCCACTTT; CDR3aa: CAWRAGRGSPLHF
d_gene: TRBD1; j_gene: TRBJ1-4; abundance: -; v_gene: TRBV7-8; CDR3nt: TGTGCCAGCAGCTTAGCGGGGTATAGGGGGCCACCAACTAATGAAAAACTGTTTTTT; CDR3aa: CASSLAGYRGPPTNEKLFF
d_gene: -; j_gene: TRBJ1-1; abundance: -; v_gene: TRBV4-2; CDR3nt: TGTGCCAGCAGCCGGGACACCATGAACACTGAAGCTTTCTTT; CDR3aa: CASSRDTMNTEAFF
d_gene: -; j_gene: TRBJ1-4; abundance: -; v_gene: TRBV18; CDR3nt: TGTGCCAGCTCACCCGGTTTTAATGAAAAACTGTTTTTT; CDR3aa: CASSPGFNEKLFF
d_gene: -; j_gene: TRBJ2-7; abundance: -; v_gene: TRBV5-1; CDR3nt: TGCGCCAGCAGCTTGCAGACAGCCTACGAGCAGTACTTC; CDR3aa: CASSLQTAYEQYF
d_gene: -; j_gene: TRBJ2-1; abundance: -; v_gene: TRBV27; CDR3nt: TGTGCCAGCAGTTTGTACAATGAGCAGTTCTTC; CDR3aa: CASSLYNEQFF